This T cell receptor beta chain came from a study of blood T cell repertoires in COVID-19. For the study at large: Donors in the United States, Italy and Spain gave samples during acute or convalescent COVID-19. T cells, B-cell-depleted T cells, or PBMCs provided the cDNA or gDNA that served as material.

The CDR3 is 15 amino acids. CDR1 SGHTA and CDR2 FQGNSA come from the germline V gene. The germline V and J ends were trimmed by 4 bases and 2 bases, with 15 bases remaining between them. Per the study methods: Estimation of nucleated cell counts relied on the amplification of reference gene primers. Assay used: immunoSEQ multiplex PCR; TCRdb lists only in-frame clones, some missing. V and J calls and clone size are as listed in that table; D and trimming were resolved from the DNA. Found here are roughly 130,000 clones, roughly 80% of them singletons; the top ten hold about 15%. Source material: peripheral blood. The V and J genes are TRBV7-2 and TRBJ2-7; no reliable D call. The clonotype originates from a woman between 50 and 59 years old with acute or convalescent COVID-19. The CDR3 region is CASSYLPVDAYEQYF. CDR3 sequence (DNA): TGTGCCAGCAGCTACCTACCGGTCGATGCCTACGAGCAGTACTTC.